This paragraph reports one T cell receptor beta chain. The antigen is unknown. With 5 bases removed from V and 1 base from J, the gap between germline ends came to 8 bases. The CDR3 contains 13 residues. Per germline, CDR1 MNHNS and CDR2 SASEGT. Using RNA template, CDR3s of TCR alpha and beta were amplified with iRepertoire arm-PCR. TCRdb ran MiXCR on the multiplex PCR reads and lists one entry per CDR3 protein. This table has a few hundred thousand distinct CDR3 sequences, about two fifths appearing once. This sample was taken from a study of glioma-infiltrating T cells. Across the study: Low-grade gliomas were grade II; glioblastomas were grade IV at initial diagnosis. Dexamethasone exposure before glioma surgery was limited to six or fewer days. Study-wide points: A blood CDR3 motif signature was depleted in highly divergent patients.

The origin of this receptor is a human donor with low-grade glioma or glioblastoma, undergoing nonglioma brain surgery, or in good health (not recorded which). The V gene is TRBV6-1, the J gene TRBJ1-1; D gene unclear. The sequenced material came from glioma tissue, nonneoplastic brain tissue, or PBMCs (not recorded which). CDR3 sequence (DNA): TGTGCCAGCAGTTTTTCACAGAACACTGAAGCTTTCTTT. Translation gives CASSFSQNTEAFF.